The 10 T cell receptor beta chains given below trace back to one sample, sequenced in a study of T-cell reconstitution after alpha-beta-depleted transplantation in children. Unique molecular identifiers tagged the TCRbeta library. MiXCR, applied by TCRdb to the PCR reads, yields one record per CDR3 protein. The table records 250,000 to 300,000 distinct CDR3 sequences, roughly 10% of them present only once. This material consisted of peripheral blood, taken 180 days after TCRalphabeta/CD19-depleted stem cell transplant. The receptors shown here come from a male patient aged 2-10 years who had a stem cell transplant for chronic granulomatous disease, so the T cells may come from the graft donor.

This clonotype was seen a few times. This chain links TRBV29-1 with TRBJ2-1; TRBD1 might be the D (6 bases). The CDR3 length is 14 residues. Trimming took off 4 bases at V and 9 bases at J, with 19 bases between the two ends. The germline V gene has CDR1 SQVTM and CDR2 ANQGSEA. CDR3 nucleotide sequence: TGCAGCGTTGTCCTGGGACACCCTCGGCGTGAGCAGTTCTTC. Translating it yields CSVVLGHPRREQFF.

The sample holds many counts of this clonotype. CDR3 protein: CASSFSSPYEQYF. The CDR3 region has the DNA TGCGCCAGCAGCTTTAGCAGCCCCTACGAGCAGTACTTC. This chain uses TRBV5-1 with TRBJ2-7, with D hard to call. The germline CDR1 and CDR2 sequences are SGHRS and YFSETQ. V lost 2 bases to trimming and J lost 2 bases, with 8 bases between them. This CDR3 region has 13 residues. Filled out from reference TRBV5-1 and TRBJ2-7, the complete variable domain reads KAGVTQTPRYLIKTRGQQVTLSCSPISGHRSVSWYQQTPGQGLQFLFEYFSETQRNKGNFPGRFSGRQFSNSRSEMNVSTLELGDSALYLCASSFSSPYEQYFGPGTRLTVT.

This clonotype was recorded at least ten times. This chain uses TRBV6-2 or TRBV6-3 with TRBJ1-5; 10 positions match TRBD1. Per the germline V gene, CDR1 is MNHEY and CDR2 is SVGEGT. The junction had 6 bases not matched to a gene; V was cut back by 7 bases and J by 0 bases. This CDR3 comprises 16 residues. CDR3 region: CASKDRGALSNQPQHF. The CDR3 region has the DNA TGTGCCAGCAAGGACAGGGGGGCCCTTAGCAATCAGCCCCAGCATTTT.

This clonotype was observed many times. J is TRBJ2-2 and V is TRBV20-1, with 7 nucleotides matching TRBD2. The CDR3 has 15 residues. V lost 0 bases to trimming and J lost 5 bases; unmatched junction nucleotides: 6. From germline, CDR1 is DFQATT and CDR2 SNEGSKA (reference sequence). The CDR3 DNA sequence: TGCAGTGCTAGAGATCCAGGGAGGGCGACCGGGGAGCTGTTTTTT. Residues: CSARDPGRATGELFF.

At least ten counts were recorded for this clonotype. The chain is built from TRBV7-3 and TRBJ2-3, with TRBD1 as a possible D gene (6 bases). V was shortened by 4 bases and J by 4 bases, with 12 bases between the two germline ends. Per germline, CDR1 SGHTA and CDR2 FQGTGA. CDR3 length: 14 residues. As DNA, the CDR3 is TGTGCCAGCAGCTCCACAGGGTCGGCAGATACGCAGTATTTT. This gives the protein CASSSTGSADTQYF.

This clonotype was counted at least ten times. This rearrangement joins TRBV9 to TRBJ2-7; D gene uncertain. Germline assignment: CDR1 SGDLS and CDR2 YYNGEE. Deletions cut 0 bases from V and 3 bases from J, with 10 bases between. This CDR3 is built from 14 residues. The CDR3 region has the DNA TGTGCCAGCAGCGTAGCGGAGTTGGGCTACGAGCAGTACTTC. Amino acid sequence: CASSVAELGYEQYF.

This clonotype was seen many times. J is TRBJ2-5 and V is TRBV20-1, with 10 bases aligning to TRBD2. J lost 3 bases, V lost 6 bases, and 7 bases had no gene match. Germline loops: CDR1 DFQATT, CDR2 SNEGSKA (reference sequence). This CDR3 is 14 amino acids long. CDR3 DNA sequence: TGCAGTGCGGGCCCCCTAGCGGGGGAAGAGACCCAGTACTTC. Its protein product is CSAGPLAGEETQYF.

There are many counts of this clonotype. The chain employs TRBV20-1 and TRBJ1-3; D may be TRBD1 (5 bases). Germline lookup yields CDR1 DFQATT and CDR2 SNEGSKA (reference sequence). V was trimmed by 5 bases and J by 0 bases, leaving 8 bases between them. The CDR3 has 13 residues. CDR3 residues: CSARQYSGNTIYF. The DNA of the CDR3 is TGCAGTGCTCGACAGTACTCTGGAAACACCATATATTTT.

This clonotype came up many times. This chain uses TRBV12-3 or TRBV12-4 with TRBJ1-1, with 7 bases identical to TRBD1. J lost 0 bases, V lost 6 bases, and 7 bases had no gene match. CDR3 length: 15 residues. CDR3 sequence: CASSPLQGMNTEAFF. The CDR3 nucleotides are TGTGCCAGCAGCCCATTACAGGGGATGAACACTGAAGCTTTCTTT.

This clonotype was seen ten or more times. The chain combines TRBV20-1 with TRBJ2-7, with 7 bases that match TRBD2. The CDR3 covers 11 residues. V lost 0 bases and J lost 9; bases outside the gene matches: 2. From germline, CDR1 is DFQATT and CDR2 SNEGSKA (reference sequence). The CDR3 DNA reads as TGCAGTGCTAGAGAACTAGCGAGGCAGTACTTC. The encoded protein is CSARELARQYF.